This T cell receptor (beta chain) appears in the sequencing data of a study of T cell repertoires in cytomegalovirus infection. On the study more broadly: Recently identified HLA-C-restricted CMV epitopes were used, and well-studied HLA-B-restricted CMV epitopes were used as well.

There are 15 residues in the CDR3. Germline V lookup: CDR1 DFQATT, CDR2 SNEGSKA (reference sequence). Trimming removed 6 bases from V and 5 bases from J; junction bases left unmatched: 6. In TCRdb, the reads were re-called with MiXCR into one record per CDR3 protein. The sample has 40,000 to 60,000 distinct CDR3 sequences; 20% to 25% are singletons. This clonotype occurred a few times. Its target is unknown. General study results and limits: Ex vivo responses were dominated by HLA-C-restricted CMV-specific TCR beta clonotypes. Accumulated public TCR beta family frequency recognized individuals carrying CMV together with the relevant HLA.

The chain recombines TRBV20-1 with TRBJ1-6, with 11 bases identical to TRBD1. This sample comprised CD8+ T cells from cultured PBMCs, obtained from culture after CMV antigen stimulation. This clonotype was sampled from a human donor in good health (CMV status not recorded). Some clones in this sample may be carry-over from other donors' samples. The CDR3: CSALGQGADNSPLHF. The CDR3 DNA reads as TGCAGTGCCCTTGGACAGGGGGCTGATAATTCACCCCTCCACTTT.